Following are 3 T cell receptor beta chains from one sample sequenced in a study of T-cell memory formation after mild COVID-19. TCRdb reanalysed the 5' RACE reads using MiXCR and keeps one entry per CDR3 protein. The sample holds approximately 390,000 distinct CDR3 sequences, approximately 15% seen once. The sample was PBMCs or a T cell subset sorted from them (not recorded which). The source is a man between 18 and 35 years old who had mild COVID-19 (a few samples of this study predate the infection). Cell type and time point are not known.

The J gene is TRBJ2-1, the V gene TRBV7-2, with 8 bases fitting TRBD2. Per germline, CDR1 SGHTA and CDR2 FQGNSA. The CDR3 is made up of 13 amino acids. After removal of 6 bases from V and 7 bases from J, the junction contained 5 bases not matched to a gene. This chain's CDR3 is CASRTGGANEQFF. In DNA, the CDR3 is TGTGCCAGCAGGACGGGGGGGGCGAATGAGCAGTTCTTC.

The J gene is TRBJ2-4, the V gene TRBV6-5; 9 bases agree with TRBD1. Trimming at V came to 5 bases and at J to 4 bases, leaving 3 bases not matched to a gene. There are 14 residues in the CDR3. Germline V lookup: CDR1 MNHEY, CDR2 SVGAGI. CDR3 sequence: CASSRDREKNIQYF. The CDR3 region has the DNA TGTGCCAGCAGTCGGGACAGGGAAAAAAACATTCAGTACTTC.

J is TRBJ2-5 and V is TRBV2; 7 nucleotides align to TRBD1. V was pared by 6 bases and J by 2 bases, with 9 bases of the junction left unmatched. Germline V gene sequence: CDR1 SNHLY, CDR2 FYNNEI. The CDR3 length is 15 residues. Here the CDR3 DNA reads TGTGCCAGCAGCCGACAGGGCCAGGGGCAAGAGACCCAGTACTTC. It specifies CASSRQGQGQETQYF.